Below are 32 T cell receptor beta chains sequenced from a single sample in a study of blood T cell repertoires in COVID-19. Here immunoSEQ multiplex PCR was the method, and the copy in TCRdb shows in-frame clones only, minus some. The data hold about 220,000 clones, with 65% to 85% observed a single time. The sequenced material came from PBMCs or T cells enriched from blood (not recorded which). These receptors were collected from a woman aged 40 to 49 who had recovered from COVID-19.

The J gene is TRBJ2-7, the V gene TRBV2, with 8 positions matching TRBD1. CDR3 length: 14 amino acids. Germline assignment: CDR1 SNHLY and CDR2 FYNNEI. The V and J ends lost 6 bases and 4 bases, in that order; junction bases with no gene match: 8. This CDR3 is CASSPLRQGYEQYF. CDR3 bases: TGTGCCAGCAGCCCATTAAGACAGGGGTACGAGCAGTACTTC.

J is TRBJ1-1 and V is TRBV30; no firm D call. The CDR3 has 17 amino acids. Trimming removed 0 bases from V and 5 bases from J, with 22 bases in between. Germline values: CDR1 GTSNPN, CDR2 SVGIG (reference sequence). The CDR3: CAWSVRNLGLTRTEAFF. CDR3 DNA sequence: TGTGCCTGGAGTGTACGGAATTTGGGCCTTACCCGGACTGAAGCTTTCTTT.

This chain joins TRBV28 and TRBJ1-4, with TRBD1 matching over 8 bases. CDR3 length: 14 amino acids. The junction had 3 bases not matched to a gene; V was cut back by 4 bases and J by 5 bases. The V gene's germline CDR1 is MDHEN and CDR2 SYDVKM. CDR3 loop: CASSYRGVNEKLFF. DNA of the CDR3: TGTGCCAGCAGTTACAGGGGGGTAAATGAAAAACTGTTTTTT.

V usage is TRBV30 and J usage is TRBJ2-1; a weak D match, TRBD2 (6 bases). The CDR3 contains 13 residues. The V gene's germline CDR1 is GTSNPN and CDR2 SVGIG (reference sequence). The germline V and J ends were trimmed by 3 bases and 10 bases, with 16 bases remaining between them. CDR3 sequence reads: CAWSGGGGREQFF. CDR3 in DNA: TGTGCCTGGAGCGGGGGTGGCGGGCGAGAGCAGTTCTTC.

V and J are TRBV5-1 and TRBJ1-5; no clear D. The CDR3 is 14 residues long. Germline values: CDR1 SGHRS, CDR2 YFSETQ. Trimming stripped 4 bases from V and 3 bases from J, with 11 bases between. For the CDR3, the DNA is TGCGCCAGCAGCGTGGGTGACAACAATCAGCCCCAGCATTTT. As protein: CASSVGDNNQPQHF.

V usage is TRBV5-4 and J usage is TRBJ2-5; 10 bases agree with TRBD2. Germline lookup yields CDR1 SGHNT and CDR2 YYREEE (reference sequence). This CDR3 is built from 15 residues. With V trimmed by 4 bases and J by 7 bases, 10 bases remained unmatched. The CDR3 DNA is TGTGCCAGCAGCAATAAGCGGGAGGGCCGTAGGACCCAGTACTTC. Its protein product is CASSNKREGRRTQYF.

This clone was recorded once. The chain links TRBV28 to TRBJ2-2; 8 bases are a match to TRBD1. With 3 bases clipped from V and 4 bases from J, the junction kept 13 bases outside the gene matches. The germline CDR1 and CDR2 sequences are MDHEN and SYDVKM. The CDR3 sequence is 18 residues long. In nucleotides, the CDR3 is TGTGCCAGCAGTTTCGGCCCAAACAGGGGGAGATTCACCGGGGAGCTGTTTTTT. It specifies CASSFGPNRGRFTGELFF.

The chain employs TRBV2 and TRBJ1-1, with D unresolved. Germline CDR1 and CDR2: SNHLY and FYNNEI. Trimming took 9 bases from V and 1 from J, leaving 12 bases between them. CDR3 length: 13 amino acids. For the CDR3, the DNA is TGTGCCAGTCGGTTTAACAGGAACACTGAAGCTTTCTTT. Translation: CASRFNRNTEAFF.

On this clone: Different DNA sequences within this sample yield the same CDR3. The rearrangement links TRBV7-6 to TRBJ2-7, with D tentatively TRBD2 (5 bases). V dropped 1 base and J dropped 2 bases, with 9 bases sitting between them. Germline V gene data show CDR1 as SGHVS and CDR2 as FNYEAQ. The CDR3 consists of 14 residues. CDR3 loop: CASSLDRGPYEQYF. Here the CDR3 DNA reads TGTGCCAGCAGCTTAGATCGGGGTCCCTACGAGCAGTACTTC.

The chain is built from TRBV20-1 and TRBJ2-5; D call uncertain. Between the trimmed V and J ends, which lost 2 bases and 7 bases, there was a span of 8 bases. The germline V gene has CDR1 DFQATT and CDR2 SNEGSKA (reference sequence). The CDR3 sequence is 11 residues long. The CDR3 reads CSARLSGTQYF. For the CDR3, the DNA is TGCAGTGCTAGACTGTCGGGGACCCAGTACTTC.

This clone was recorded once. An end of the junction differs from the germline gene, which may be a read error. The V and J genes are TRBV10-2 and TRBJ2-7; TRBD2 is a possible D gene (5 bases). The germline CDR1 and CDR2 sequences are WSHSY and SAAADI. The CDR3 has 17 amino acids. The CDR3: CASSETRFGDFNVNGHF. The CDR3 nucleotides read TGCGCCAGCAGTGAGACACGCTTCGGGGATTTCAATGTTAACGGGCACTTC.

The rearrangement links TRBV2 to TRBJ2-3; a possible D gene is TRBD1 (5 bases). This CDR3 has 16 residues. V was trimmed by 3 bases and J by 0 bases, leaving 13 bases between them. In germline, CDR1 is SNHLY, CDR2 FYNNEI. The CDR3 spells CASSDFGRDSTDTQYF. The CDR3, as DNA: TGTGCCAGCAGTGATTTCGGCAGGGATAGCACAGATACGCAGTATTTT.

This sequence joins TRBV25-1 and TRBJ2-5, with D possibly being TRBD2 (6 bases). Germline values: CDR1 MGHDK, CDR2 SYGVNS. The CDR3 has 14 residues. Trimming took 2 bases from V and 4 from J, leaving 11 bases between them. This chain's CDR3 is CASSEIGGGETQYF. CDR3 coding DNA: TGTGCCAGCAGTGAAATCGGGGGAGGAGAGACCCAGTACTTC.

V usage is TRBV5-8 and J usage is TRBJ2-1; the D is unclear. CDR1 SGHTS and CDR2 YDEGEE come from the germline V gene. CDR3 size: 12 residues. Trimming took 4 bases from V and 3 from J, leaving 5 bases between them. The CDR3 is CASSLRYNEQFF. The DNA of the CDR3 is TGTGCCAGCAGCCTACGCTACAATGAGCAGTTCTTC.

This chain uses TRBV30 with TRBJ1-2; 10 bases are shared with TRBD1. There are 14 residues in the CDR3. V lost 2 bases, J lost 6 bases, and 6 bases stayed unmatched. In germline, CDR1 is GTSNPN, CDR2 SVGIG (reference sequence). This CDR3 reads CAWSSLDRGHGYTF. The CDR3 DNA follows: TGTGCCTGGAGTTCGCTAGACAGGGGGCATGGCTACACCTTC.

This clone turned up a few times. This chain uses TRBV27 with TRBJ1-6; D gene unclear. The CDR3 spans 12 residues. V was clipped by 11 bases and J by 10 bases, with 15 bases between them. In germline, CDR1 is MNHEY, CDR2 SMNVEV (reference sequence). The CDR3 region is CAAAGRGSPLHF. The CDR3, as DNA: TGTGCCGCAGCTGGGAGAGGGTCACCCCTCCACTTT.

This clone was counted a few times. CDR3 nucleotides: TGTGCCAGCTCGGGACAGAACTATGGCTACACCTTC. As protein: CASSGQNYGYTF. The chain combines TRBV2 with TRBJ1-2; 7 bases align to TRBD1. This CDR3 comprises 12 residues. The junction had 2 bases not matched to a gene; V was cut back by 8 bases and J by 2 bases. Germline V gene sequence: CDR1 SNHLY, CDR2 FYNNEI.

This clone was seen only a few times. The chain is built from TRBV27 and TRBJ1-6; 8 bases are shared with TRBD1. The J segment lost 4 bases and the V segment lost 2 bases, leaving 13 bases of the junction unmatched. From germline, CDR1 is MNHEY and CDR2 SMNVEV (reference sequence). The CDR3 length is 19 residues. This CDR3 reads CASSLRASGGILYNSPLHF. The DNA of the CDR3 is TGTGCCAGCAGTTTACGTGCTTCAGGGGGCATTCTGTATAATTCACCCCTCCACTTT.

This chain joins TRBV5-4 and TRBJ2-2, with D possibly being TRBD1 (6 bases). Per the germline V gene, CDR1 is SGHNT and CDR2 is YYREEE (reference sequence). The CDR3 has 15 residues. The ends were cut back, 9 bases at V and 0 bases at J, with 15 bases in the middle. The CDR3 coding sequence is TGTGCCATCGAACCCGGGACAACGAACACCGGGGAGCTGTTTTTT. Translation gives CAIEPGTTNTGELFF.

CDR3 nucleotide sequence: TGCGCCAGCAGCGTACAGGGACAGGGCTACACTGAAGCTTTCTTT. Translated, it gives CASSVQGQGYTEAFF. This rearrangement joins TRBV5-1 to TRBJ1-1; TRBD1 matches at 9 bases. In germline, CDR1 is SGHRS, CDR2 YFSETQ. The V gene end was trimmed by 4 bases and the J gene end by 3 bases; junction bases not matched to a gene: 7. This CDR3 region has 15 residues.

This chain uses TRBV30 with TRBJ2-4; a possible D gene is TRBD1 (6 bases). This CDR3 has 12 amino acids. Per the germline V gene, CDR1 is GTSNPN and CDR2 is SVGIG (reference sequence). The V end lost 4 bases, the J end lost 5 bases, and 9 bases lay between the germline ends. The CDR3 reads CAWNAGENIQYF. CDR3 DNA: TGTGCCTGGAATGCAGGGGAAAACATTCAGTACTTC. Combining the CDR3 with reference TRBV30 and TRBJ2-4 gives the whole variable domain SQTIHQWPATLVQPVGSPLSLECTVEGTSNPNLYWYRQAAGRGLQLLFYSVGIGQISSEVPQNLSASRPQDRQFILSSKKLLLSDSGFYLCAWNAGENIQYFGAGTRLSVL.

To note about this clone: One end of the junction fails to match germline, which may point to a read error. The chain employs TRBV7-6 and TRBJ1-1; no firm D call. Looked up from germline, CDR1 is SGHVS and CDR2 is FNYEAQ. CDR3 size: 14 residues. The CDR3 here is CASSLAGENTKAFF. As DNA, the CDR3 is TGTGCCAGCAGCTTAGCTGGGGAGAACACTAAAGCTTTCTTT.

The CDR3 spells CASAGGGATDTQYF. CDR3 DNA sequence: TGCGCCAGCGCGGGGGGCGGGGCCACAGATACGCAGTATTTT. The chain uses TRBV4-1 and TRBJ2-3, with 8 positions matching TRBD2. Germline values: CDR1 MGHRA, CDR2 YSYEKL. Trimming removed 8 bases from V and 2 bases from J; junction bases left unmatched: 6. The CDR3 is 14 residues long.

The V gene is TRBV30, the J gene TRBJ1-4; 7 bases are a match to TRBD1. Germline V lookup: CDR1 GTSNPN, CDR2 SVGIG (reference sequence). V lost 5 bases, J lost 10 bases, and 13 bases stayed unmatched. This CDR3 contains 14 residues. The DNA for the CDR3 is TGTGCCTGGCACCGACAGGGCCCTGGGAGAAAACTGTTTTTT. This gives the protein CAWHRQGPGRKLFF.

To note about this clone: Other nucleotide sequences from this sample produce the same CDR3. The rearrangement joins TRBV5-5 to TRBJ1-1, with unresolved D. Germline lookup yields CDR1 SGHKS and CDR2 YYEKEE (reference sequence). V dropped 2 bases and J dropped 3 bases, with 8 bases sitting between them. The CDR3 is 13 residues long. The CDR3 loop is CASSFTGDTEAFF. CDR3 in DNA: TGTGCCAGCAGCTTTACCGGGGACACTGAAGCTTTCTTT. Looking up the rest from reference TRBV5-5 and TRBJ1-1 gives the full variable domain: DAGVTQSPTHLIKTRGQQVTLRCSPISGHKSVSWYQQVLGQGPQFIFQYYEKEERGRGNFPDRFSARQFPNYSSELNVNALLLGDSALYLCASSFTGDTEAFFGQGTRLTVV.

Only one count was recorded for this clone. The rearrangement links TRBV11-2 to TRBJ2-1, with 9 bases aligning to TRBD2. The CDR3 is 15 residues long. Germline V lookup: CDR1 SGHAT, CDR2 FQNNGV. Losses at the gene ends were 2 bases for V and 11 bases for J; bases not matched to a gene: 10. The CDR3 coding sequence is TGTGCCAGCAGCTTACAAGATCTAGCGGGGACCAAGCAGTTCTTC. As protein: CASSLQDLAGTKQFF.

The chain has TRBV5-6 and TRBJ2-7, with 10 bases identical to TRBD2. CDR1 is SGHDT, CDR2 YYEEEE, per germline. The CDR3 has 15 amino acids. V trimming: 0 bases; J trimming: 6 bases; junction bases outside the gene matches: 6. For the CDR3, the DNA is TGTGCCAGCAGCTTGGGGACTAGCGGTCCCGGCGAGCAGTACGTC. Protein product: CASSLGTSGPGEQYV.

This chain uses TRBV6-2 or TRBV6-3 with TRBJ2-2, with 13 nucleotides matching TRBD2. Germline lookup yields CDR1 MNHEY and CDR2 SVGEGT. After removal of 4 bases from V and 11 bases from J, the junction contained 7 bases not matched to a gene. The CDR3 is 15 amino acids. CDR3 loop: CASSSGTSGNLELFF. The CDR3 coding sequence is TGTGCCAGCAGTTCCGGGACTAGCGGGAACCTAGAGCTGTTTTTT.

This chain joins TRBV2 and TRBJ2-7; no definite D call. This CDR3 is 14 amino acids long. Trimming took off 8 bases at V and 0 bases at J, with 14 bases between the two ends. Germline CDR1 and CDR2: SNHLY and FYNNEI. This chain's CDR3 is CASGSTTLSYEQYF. CDR3 DNA: TGTGCCAGCGGGTCAACTACACTCTCCTACGAGCAGTACTTC.

In nucleotides, the CDR3 is TGTGCCAGCAGCATCGGGGACAGTATCAGCAATCAGCCCCAGCATTTT. Its protein product is CASSIGDSISNQPQHF. V usage is TRBV5-5 and J usage is TRBJ1-5; 7 bases are shared with TRBD1. From germline, CDR1 is SGHKS and CDR2 YYEKEE (reference sequence). This CDR3 is 16 amino acids long. Trimming at V came to 4 bases and at J to 1 base, leaving 8 bases not matched to a gene.

This chain joins TRBV19 and TRBJ2-5; the match to TRBD2 covers 9 bases. Germline-derived CDR1 and CDR2 are LNHDA and SQIVND (reference sequence). The CDR3 has 16 residues. Losses at the gene ends were 5 bases for V and 0 bases for J; bases not matched to a gene: 7. The CDR3 DNA follows: TGTGCCAGTAGTCTCCGACTAGCGGACCACCAAGAGACCCAGTACTTC. Translation gives CASSLRLADHQETQYF.

This chain uses TRBV5-6 with TRBJ1-2, with TRBD1 identical over 7 bases. Unmatched junction bases numbered 7, after V lost 4 bases and J lost 4 bases. Germline lookup yields CDR1 SGHDT and CDR2 YYEEEE. The CDR3 runs 14 residues. The CDR3 spells CASSEGQGGYGYTF. CDR3 coding DNA: TGTGCCAGCAGCGAAGGGCAGGGGGGCTATGGCTACACCTTC.